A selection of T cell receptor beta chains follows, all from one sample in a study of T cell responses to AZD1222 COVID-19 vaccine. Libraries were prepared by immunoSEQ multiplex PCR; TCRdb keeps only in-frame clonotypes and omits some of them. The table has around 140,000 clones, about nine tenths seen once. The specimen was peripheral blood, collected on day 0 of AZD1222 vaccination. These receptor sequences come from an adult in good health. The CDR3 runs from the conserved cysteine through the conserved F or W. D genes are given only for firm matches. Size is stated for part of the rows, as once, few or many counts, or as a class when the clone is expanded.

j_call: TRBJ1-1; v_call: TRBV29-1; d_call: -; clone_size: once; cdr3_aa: CSVVPGTSMNTEAFF; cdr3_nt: TGCAGCGTTGTCCCCGGGACGAGCATGAACACTGAAGCTTTCTTT
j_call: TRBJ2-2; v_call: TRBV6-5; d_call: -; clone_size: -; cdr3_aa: CASSKYRETGELFF; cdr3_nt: TGTGCCAGCAGCAAATATAGGGAAACCGGGGAGCTGTTTTTT
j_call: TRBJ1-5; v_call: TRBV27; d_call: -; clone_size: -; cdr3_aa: CASSLRGPNQPQHF; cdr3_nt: TGTGCCAGCAGTTTGCGAGGGCCCAATCAGCCCCAGCATTTT
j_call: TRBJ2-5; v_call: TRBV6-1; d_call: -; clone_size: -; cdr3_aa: CASSDLAPRETQYF; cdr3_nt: TGTGCCAGCAGTGATTTGGCACCTCGGGAGACCCAGTACTTC
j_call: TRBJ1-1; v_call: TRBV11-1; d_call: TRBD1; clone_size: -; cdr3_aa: CASSLTAGQGPTEAFF; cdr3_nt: TGTGCCAGCAGCTTAACGGCGGGACAGGGGCCCACTGAAGCTTTCTTT
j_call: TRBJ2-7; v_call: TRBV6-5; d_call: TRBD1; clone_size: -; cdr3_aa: CASRAGTAVYEQYF; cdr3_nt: TGTGCCTCCCGGGCCGGGACAGCAGTCTACGAGCAGTACTTC
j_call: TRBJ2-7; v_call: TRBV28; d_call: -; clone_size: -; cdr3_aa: CASSPSTVNYEQYF; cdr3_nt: TGTGCCAGCAGCCCCTCAACAGTAAACTACGAGCAGTACTTC
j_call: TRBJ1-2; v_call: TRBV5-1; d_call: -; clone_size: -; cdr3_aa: CASTRDTLGGYTF; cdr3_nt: TGCGCCAGCACCCGGGACACCTTGGGGGGCTACACCTTC
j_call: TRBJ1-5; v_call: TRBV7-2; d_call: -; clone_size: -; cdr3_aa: CASSLEVLGPQHF; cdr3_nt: TGTGCCAGCAGCTTAGAAGTCCTTGGGCCCCAGCATTTT
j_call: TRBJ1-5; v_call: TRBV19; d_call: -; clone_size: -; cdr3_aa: CASSIFAGNQPQHF; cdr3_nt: TGTGCCAGTAGTATATTTGCAGGGAATCAGCCCCAGCATTTT
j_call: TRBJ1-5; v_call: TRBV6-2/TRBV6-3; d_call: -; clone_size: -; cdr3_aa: CASSYSGQPQHF; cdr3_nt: TGTGCCAGCAGTTACTCAGGTCAGCCCCAGCATTTT
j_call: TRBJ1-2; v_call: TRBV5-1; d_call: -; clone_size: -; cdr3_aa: CASSLAGTAYGYTF; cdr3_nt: TGCGCCAGCAGCTTGGCGGGCACTGCCTATGGCTACACCTTC
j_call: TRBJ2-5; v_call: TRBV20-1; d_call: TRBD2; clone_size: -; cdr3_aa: CSASGAGGYQETQYF; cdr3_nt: TGCAGTGCTAGTGGGGCGGGGGGGTACCAAGAGACCCAGTACTTC
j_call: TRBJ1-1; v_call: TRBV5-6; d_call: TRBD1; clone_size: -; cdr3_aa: CASSLRGTGVTNTEAFF; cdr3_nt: TGTGCCAGCAGCTTGAGAGGGACAGGGGTCACCAACACTGAAGCTTTCTTT
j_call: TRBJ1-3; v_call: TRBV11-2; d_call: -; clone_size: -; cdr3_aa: CASKTAGSGNTIYF; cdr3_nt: TGTGCCAGCAAGACAGCCGGCTCTGGAAACACCATATATTTT
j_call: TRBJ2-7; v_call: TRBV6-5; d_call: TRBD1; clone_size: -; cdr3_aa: CASRVNRGRNEQYF; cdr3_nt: TGTGCCAGCAGGGTTAACAGGGGACGGAATGAGCAGTACTTC
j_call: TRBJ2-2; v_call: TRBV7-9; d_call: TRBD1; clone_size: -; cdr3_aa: CASSFRQGPNTGELFF; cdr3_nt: TGTGCCAGCAGCTTCCGACAGGGCCCCAACACCGGGGAGCTGTTTTTT
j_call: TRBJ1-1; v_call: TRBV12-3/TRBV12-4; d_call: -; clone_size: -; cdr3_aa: CASSNGNTEAFF; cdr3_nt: TGTGCCAGCAGCAACGGAAACACTGAAGCTTTCTTT
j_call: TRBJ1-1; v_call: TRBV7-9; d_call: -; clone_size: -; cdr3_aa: CASSFPNTEAFF; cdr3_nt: TGTGCCAGCAGCTTCCCGAACACTGAAGCTTTCTTT
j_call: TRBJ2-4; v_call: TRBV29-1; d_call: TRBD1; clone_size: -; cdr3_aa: CSVGTGGAVKNIQYF; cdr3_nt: TGCAGCGTGGGGACAGGGGGCGCGGTCAAAAACATTCAGTACTTC
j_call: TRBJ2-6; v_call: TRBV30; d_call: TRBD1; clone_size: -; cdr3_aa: CAWSTGTVSGANVLTF; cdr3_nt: TGTGCCTGGAGCACCGGGACAGTCTCTGGGGCCAACGTCCTGACTTTC
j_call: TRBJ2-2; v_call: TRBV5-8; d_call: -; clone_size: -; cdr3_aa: CASSLKFRGVGLTGELFF; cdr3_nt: TGTGCCAGCAGCTTGAAATTCCGGGGTGTAGGGCTCACCGGGGAGCTGTTTTTT
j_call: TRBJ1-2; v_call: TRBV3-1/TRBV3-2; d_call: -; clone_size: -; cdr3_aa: CASSQAQGSRVPATF; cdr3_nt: TGTGCCAGCAGCCAAGCACAGGGCTCGAGGGTGCCGGCCACCTTC
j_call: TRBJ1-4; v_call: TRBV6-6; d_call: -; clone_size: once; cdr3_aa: CASMGHTDEKLFF; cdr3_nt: TGTGCCAGCATGGGACACACAGATGAAAAACTGTTTTTT
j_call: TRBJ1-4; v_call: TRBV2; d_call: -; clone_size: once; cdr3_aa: CASSGNGALTTNEKLFF; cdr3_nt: TGTGCCAGCAGTGGAAATGGGGCCTTGACAACTAATGAAAAACTGTTTTTT
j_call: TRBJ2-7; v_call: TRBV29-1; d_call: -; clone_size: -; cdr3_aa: CSVEGRGYEQYF; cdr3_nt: TGCAGCGTTGAGGGAAGAGGCTACGAGCAGTACTTC
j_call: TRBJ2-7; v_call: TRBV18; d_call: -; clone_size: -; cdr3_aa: CASSPRTDSYEQYF; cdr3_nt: TGTGCCAGCTCACCGCGGACGGATTCCTACGAGCAGTACTTC
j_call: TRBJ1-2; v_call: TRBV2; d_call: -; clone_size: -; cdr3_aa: CASKGSVYGYTF; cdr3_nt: TGTGCCAGCAAAGGGTCTGTCTATGGCTACACCTTC
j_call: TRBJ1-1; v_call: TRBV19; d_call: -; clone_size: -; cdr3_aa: CASRDGGAAEAFF; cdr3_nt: TGTGCCAGTAGAGACGGAGGGGCGGCTGAAGCTTTCTTT